The present entry profiles one TCR beta chain with its context. What this receptor recognizes is not known. No much larger clonotype is one base removed from it; base qualities were not supplied. This record comes from a study of T cells in localized non-small cell lung cancer (dated by TCRdb to the early 2020s). Background on the whole study: The study analyzed T cell repertoires of 200 to 250 early-stage NSCLC patients, comparing tumors and uninvolved tumor-adjacent lungs. All 230 or so NSCLC patients in the cohort were treatment-naive and had localized lung tumors that were resected. The mean age of the NSCLC patients was roughly 70 years, with 130 or so men and around 99 women.

TCR beta CDR3 regions were sequenced from DNA using the immunoSEQ Assay. In the original analysis: To compute T cell density, TCR beta template counts were normalized to usable DNA, which was estimated by amplifying housekeeping genes. The preseqR package was used to estimate richness by extrapolating to 400,000 templates for PBMC samples and to 120,000 templates for tissue samples. Clonality was defined as one minus Pielou's evenness. To identify tissue-enriched TCRs, differential abundance testing was run on productive amino-acid clonotypes with a minimum total count of 5 and an alpha of 0.1. The Jaccard Index and the Morisita Overlap Index were used to measure how much the repertoires overlapped between compartments. TCR beta CDR3s were clustered by GLIPH together with public tetramer-defined viral CDR3s, and at least three viral sequences plus V-gene enrichment were required for viral motifs. TCRdb retrieved this table from immuneACCESS and kept in-frame rearrangements only. Not all clones are present; in checked studies, unresolved V genes account for under half, and no reason is known for the remainder. The V and J calls and the clone size are those of that table, but D and trimming were determined from the DNA. Present in this sample are approximately 1,200 clones, under 35% of which were seen just once. The ten top clones hold around 10% of the sample.

What the research found in general, with its limitations: The highest T cell clonality was observed in uninvolved tumor-adjacent lung, where clonality exceeded that of tumor, suggesting that antigenic responses were more focused in uninvolved tumor-adjacent lung. Of the top 100 tumor clones, a median of about 53 were detected in paired uninvolved adjacent lung; under 35 were also among that lung's top 100. Because the study design was exploratory, TCR variables were selected using unadjusted p-values without false-discovery rate correction. Longer overall survival was associated with higher T cell density in blood, whereas shorter survival was associated with higher clonality in adjacent lung. Because multi-region tumor sequencing was not performed, intratumor heterogeneity could not be ruled out.

V lost 10 bases and J lost 2 bases; the stretch between them is 11 bases long. The CDR3 spans 12 residues, from the cysteine through the phenylalanine. Kept here is only the CDR3 DNA, which spans 36 bases and is read in frame from base 1. CDR1 is given as ENHRY and CDR2 as SYGVKD, both from the germline V gene. At diagnosis, peripheral blood, uninvolved tumor-adjacent lung and tumor were collected and were preserved as a mix of fresh-frozen and FFPE material. The sequence joins TRBV10-3 to TRBJ1-2; tentative D gene TRBD1, with 5 bases matching. The TCR sequence derives from a male donor aged 60 or over with stage I lung adenocarcinoma. The specimen was lung tumor tissue, collected before any cancer treatment. The sequence in DNA is TGTGCCAGCGCCAACAGGAACTATGGCTACACCTTC. Its protein product is CASANRNYGYTF.